A selection of T cell receptor beta chains follows, all from one sample in a study of CD8 T cells in ankylosing spondylitis. TCRdb passed the 5' RACE reads through MiXCR, listing each CDR3 protein once. Among 750,000 to 850,000 distinct CDR3 sequences listed, 12% were seen once. Material: blood, either unsorted or a sorted T cell fraction (not recorded which). The receptors stem from a male donor with ankylosing spondylitis. CDR3s include the opening cysteine and the closing phenylalanine or tryptophan. D genes are given only for firm matches. The listing skips clone size in some rows; elsewhere it reads once, few, many or a size class.

V gene	clone size	J gene	D gene	CDR3 DNA	CDR3 protein
TRBV4-2	few	TRBJ1-6	.	TGTGCCAGCAGCCTCCGGCTCGACAGGTGGGAGGGTTCACCCCTCCACTTT	CASSLRLDRWEGSPLHF
TRBV20-1	few	TRBJ2-3	TRBD2	TGCAGTGCTAGAGTTAGCGGGACTAGCACAGATACGCAGTATTTT	CSARVSGTSTDTQYF
TRBV30	few	TRBJ1-5	.	TGTGCCTGGAGTGTCCGGGAATATAGCAATCAGCCCCAGCATTTT	CAWSVREYSNQPQHF
TRBV15	once	TRBJ1-5	.	TGTGCCACCAGCGTTGAGGGGCACCGAAGCAATCAGCCCCAGCATTTT	CATSVEGHRSNQPQHF
TRBV7-2	few	TRBJ2-3	TRBD1	TGTGCCAGCAGCTTACGGACAGGGTCAGGCACAGATACGCAGTATTTT	CASSLRTGSGTDTQYF
TRBV7-2	few	TRBJ2-1	TRBD1	TGTGCCAGCAGCTTCATTTACCGGGACAGGGGTGGGAATGAGCAGTTCTTC	CASSFIYRDRGGNEQFF
TRBV18	few	TRBJ1-5	.	TGTGCCAGCTCACCGCTGGGACAAACCTTGGAGCCCCAGCATTTT	CASSPLGQTLEPQHF
TRBV20-1	.	TRBJ2-5	.	TGCAGTGCCGTACAGGGGGGGGAGACCCAGTACTTC	CSAVQGGETQYF
TRBV7-9	few	TRBJ2-5	.	TGTGCCAGCAGCCGGACTCGAACGGGGGAAGAGACCCAGTACTTC	CASSRTRTGEETQYF
TRBV6-2/TRBV6-3	few	TRBJ2-1	TRBD2	TGTGCCAGCAGTCACAGGACTAGCGACTACAATGAGCAGTTCTTC	CASSHRTSDYNEQFF
TRBV20-1	few	TRBJ2-1	TRBD2	TGCAGTTCGGGGGGCGGGAGGTTTTACAATGAGCAGTTCTTC	CSSGGGRFYNEQFF
TRBV20-1	few	TRBJ1-6	.	TGCAGTGCTAGGAGGGGGGGAAATACCTATAATTCACCCCTCCACTTT	CSARRGGNTYNSPLHF
TRBV6-1	.	TRBJ2-5	TRBD2	TGTGCCAGCACCCCCGGCGGGAGGGAGACCCAGTACTTC	CASTPGGRETQYF
TRBV9	few	TRBJ1-1	.	TGTGCCAGCAGCGTAGATGGGGGGGGCAGGGCTGAAGCTTTCTTT	CASSVDGGGRAEAFF
TRBV5-1	many	TRBJ1-5	TRBD1	TGCGCCAGCAGCGATATTCCGGGACAGACTAATCAGCCCCAGCATTTT	CASSDIPGQTNQPQHF
TRBV20-1	few	TRBJ1-1	.	TGCAGTGCTAGTTTCGGGATCGGGCTGAACACTGAAGCTTTCTTT	CSASFGIGLNTEAFF
TRBV29-1	many	TRBJ1-3	.	TGCAGCGTTGCACCCTCCGCGGAATACTCTGGAAACACCATATATTTT	CSVAPSAEYSGNTIYF
TRBV9	.	TRBJ2-6	TRBD1	TGTGCCAGCAGCGTAGAGGGACAGGGTGGAACTGGGGCCAACGTCCTGACTTTC	CASSVEGQGGTGANVLTF
TRBV5-1	.	TRBJ2-5	TRBD2	TGCGCCAGCAGCGACCCTAGCGGGAGCGGGGAGACCCAGTACTTC	CASSDPSGSGETQYF
TRBV29-1	few	TRBJ1-1	TRBD1	TGCAGCGTTCGGGTGGGGACAGCCCTTGAAGCTTTCTTT	CSVRVGTALEAFF
TRBV20-1	.	TRBJ1-1	TRBD1	TGCAGTGCTCCACCCGGGACAGGGCTGGAAGAAGCTTTCTTT	CSAPPGTGLEEAFF
TRBV12-2	.	TRBJ1-4	.	TGTGCAAGTCGCTCGGACAGGGGGCCGACTAATGAAAAACTGTTTTTT	CASRSDRGPTNEKLFF
TRBV20-1	many	TRBJ1-6	TRBD1	TGCAGTGCCCGGGACAGGGTCCAGACTGTCTTT	CSARDRVQTVF
TRBV5-1	.	TRBJ2-3	.	TGCGCCAGCAGCTTCTATCAGCTCACAGATACGCAGTATTTT	CASSFYQLTDTQYF
TRBV4-1	.	TRBJ2-5	.	TGCGCCAGCAGCGCTAACGGACACCCACAAGAGACCCAGTACTTC	CASSANGHPQETQYF
TRBV5-1	few	TRBJ2-3	.	TGCGCCAGCCGTGAAATTTCTAGCACAGATACGCAGTATTTT	CASREISSTDTQYF
TRBV12-3/TRBV12-4	many	TRBJ2-1	.	TGTGCCAGCAGTTTAGGTGTCGGGAGCTGGTACAATGAGCAGTTCTTC	CASSLGVGSWYNEQFF
TRBV10-3	few	TRBJ2-7	TRBD1	TGTGCCATACGGGACAGGGACGAGCAGTACTTC	CAIRDRDEQYF
TRBV20-1	.	TRBJ2-5	.	TGCAGTGCCCGGCCAGGGAGACAAGAGACCCAGTACTTC	CSARPGRQETQYF
TRBV5-4	.	TRBJ1-2	.	TGTGCCAGCAGCTTTGACAGGTTTAACTATGGCTACACCTTC	CASSFDRFNYGYTF
TRBV6-2/TRBV6-3	.	TRBJ2-3	TRBD2	TGTGCCAGCAGCCGCCGGACTAGCGGGACAGATACGCAGTATTTT	CASSRRTSGTDTQYF
TRBV5-1	many	TRBJ2-2	TRBD2	TGCGCCAGCAGCTTAGCGGGAGGAACGAACACCGGGGAGCTGTTTTTT	CASSLAGGTNTGELFF
TRBV6-2/TRBV6-3	few	TRBJ2-7	.	TGTGCCAGCCGACTGGCAGGGATATCCTACGAGCAGTACTTC	CASRLAGISYEQYF
TRBV6-1	many	TRBJ1-6	.	TGTGCCAGCAGTGCCCGGGGCTCTTCCACTTCACCCCTCCACTTT	CASSARGSSTSPLHF
TRBV11-1	.	TRBJ2-2	.	TGTGCCAGCAGTCTAATAATCGGCACCGGGGAGCTGTTTTTT	CASSLIIGTGELFF
TRBV6-2/TRBV6-3	.	TRBJ2-7	.	TGTGCCAGCAGCCAAGCCCCCGAGAGGGCATCCTACGAGCAGTACTTC	CASSQAPERASYEQYF
TRBV6-4	.	TRBJ2-1	TRBD2	TGTGCCAGCAGTGAGGAACTAGCGGACAATGAGCAGTTCTTC	CASSEELADNEQFF
TRBV12-3/TRBV12-4	.	TRBJ2-2	TRBD2	TGTGCCAGCATATGGCAAGCGGGAAGTCCGGGGGAGCTGTTTTTT	CASIWQAGSPGELFF
TRBV6-2/TRBV6-3	many	TRBJ1-2	.	TGTGCCAGCAGTTACCCCGACAGGATTGACTATGGCTACACCTTC	CASSYPDRIDYGYTF
TRBV7-2	few	TRBJ2-7	TRBD1	TGTGCCAGCAGCTTTATGGCAGGGGGCGAGCAGTACTTC	CASSFMAGGEQYF
TRBV6-1	few	TRBJ1-6	.	TGTGCCAGCAATGCCGGGACCATAGAATCACCCCTCCACTTT	CASNAGTIESPLHF